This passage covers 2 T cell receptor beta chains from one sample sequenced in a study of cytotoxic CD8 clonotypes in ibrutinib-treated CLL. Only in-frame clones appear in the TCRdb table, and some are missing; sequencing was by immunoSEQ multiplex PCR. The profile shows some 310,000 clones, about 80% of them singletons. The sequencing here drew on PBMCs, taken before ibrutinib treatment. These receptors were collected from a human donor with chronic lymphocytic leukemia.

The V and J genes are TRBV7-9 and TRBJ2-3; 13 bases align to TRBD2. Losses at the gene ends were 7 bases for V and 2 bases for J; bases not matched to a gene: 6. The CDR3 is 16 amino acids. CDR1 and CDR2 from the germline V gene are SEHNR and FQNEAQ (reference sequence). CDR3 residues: CASTRGTSGTTDTQYF. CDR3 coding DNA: TGTGCCAGCACCCGGGGGACTAGCGGGACCACAGATACGCAGTATTTT. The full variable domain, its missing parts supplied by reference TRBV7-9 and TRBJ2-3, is DTGVSQNPRHKITKRGQNVTFRCDPISEHNRLYWYRQTLGQGPEFLTYFQNEAQLEKSRLLSDRFSAERPKGSFSTLEIQRTEQGDSAMYLCASTRGTSGTTDTQYFGPGTRLTVL.

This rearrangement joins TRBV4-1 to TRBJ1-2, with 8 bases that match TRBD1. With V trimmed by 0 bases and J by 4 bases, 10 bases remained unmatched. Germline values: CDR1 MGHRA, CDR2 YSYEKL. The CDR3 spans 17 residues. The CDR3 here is CASSQDSKGQAPYGYTF. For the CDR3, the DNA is TGCGCCAGCAGCCAAGATTCCAAGGGACAGGCGCCCTATGGCTACACCTTC.